This T cell receptor (beta chain) was observed in a study of post-analysis software for immune sequencing data. About this clonotype: Its antigen is unknown.

Germline CDR1 ENHRY, CDR2 SYGVKD. The CDR3 covers 16 residues. Overall study findings and caveats: A handful of TRBV segments (TRBV5-6, TRBV5-1 and TRBV20-1 among them) occurred more frequently in patients than in controls.

The TCR beta cDNA libraries carried unique molecular identifiers. TCRdb passed the PCR reads through MiXCR, listing each CDR3 protein once. This table has about 260,000 distinct CDR3 sequences, roughly a third appearing once. The sample consisted of blood. The TCR was taken from a girl aged 5-17 years with multiple sclerosis. The genes are TRBV10-3 and TRBJ2-4, with D perhaps matching TRBD2 (6 bases). The J call may be mistaken, given a closer DNA end match to TRBJ2-7. The CDR3 region has the DNA TGTGCCATCAGTGTCGTGGACTACCAACTACCCTACGAGCAGTACTTC. It codes for CAISVVDYQLPYEQYF.